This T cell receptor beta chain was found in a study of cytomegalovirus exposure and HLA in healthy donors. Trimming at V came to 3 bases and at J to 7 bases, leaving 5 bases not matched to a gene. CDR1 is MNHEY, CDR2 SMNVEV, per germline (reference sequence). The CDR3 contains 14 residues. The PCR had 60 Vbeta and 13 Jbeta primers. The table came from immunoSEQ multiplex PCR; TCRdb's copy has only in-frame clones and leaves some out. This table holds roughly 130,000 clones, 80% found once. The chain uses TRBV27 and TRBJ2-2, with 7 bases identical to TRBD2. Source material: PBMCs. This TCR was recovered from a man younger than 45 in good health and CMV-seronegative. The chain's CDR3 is CASSLAGRGGELFF. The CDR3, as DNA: TGTGCCAGCAGTTTGGCAGGGAGGGGCGGGGAGCTGTTTTTT.